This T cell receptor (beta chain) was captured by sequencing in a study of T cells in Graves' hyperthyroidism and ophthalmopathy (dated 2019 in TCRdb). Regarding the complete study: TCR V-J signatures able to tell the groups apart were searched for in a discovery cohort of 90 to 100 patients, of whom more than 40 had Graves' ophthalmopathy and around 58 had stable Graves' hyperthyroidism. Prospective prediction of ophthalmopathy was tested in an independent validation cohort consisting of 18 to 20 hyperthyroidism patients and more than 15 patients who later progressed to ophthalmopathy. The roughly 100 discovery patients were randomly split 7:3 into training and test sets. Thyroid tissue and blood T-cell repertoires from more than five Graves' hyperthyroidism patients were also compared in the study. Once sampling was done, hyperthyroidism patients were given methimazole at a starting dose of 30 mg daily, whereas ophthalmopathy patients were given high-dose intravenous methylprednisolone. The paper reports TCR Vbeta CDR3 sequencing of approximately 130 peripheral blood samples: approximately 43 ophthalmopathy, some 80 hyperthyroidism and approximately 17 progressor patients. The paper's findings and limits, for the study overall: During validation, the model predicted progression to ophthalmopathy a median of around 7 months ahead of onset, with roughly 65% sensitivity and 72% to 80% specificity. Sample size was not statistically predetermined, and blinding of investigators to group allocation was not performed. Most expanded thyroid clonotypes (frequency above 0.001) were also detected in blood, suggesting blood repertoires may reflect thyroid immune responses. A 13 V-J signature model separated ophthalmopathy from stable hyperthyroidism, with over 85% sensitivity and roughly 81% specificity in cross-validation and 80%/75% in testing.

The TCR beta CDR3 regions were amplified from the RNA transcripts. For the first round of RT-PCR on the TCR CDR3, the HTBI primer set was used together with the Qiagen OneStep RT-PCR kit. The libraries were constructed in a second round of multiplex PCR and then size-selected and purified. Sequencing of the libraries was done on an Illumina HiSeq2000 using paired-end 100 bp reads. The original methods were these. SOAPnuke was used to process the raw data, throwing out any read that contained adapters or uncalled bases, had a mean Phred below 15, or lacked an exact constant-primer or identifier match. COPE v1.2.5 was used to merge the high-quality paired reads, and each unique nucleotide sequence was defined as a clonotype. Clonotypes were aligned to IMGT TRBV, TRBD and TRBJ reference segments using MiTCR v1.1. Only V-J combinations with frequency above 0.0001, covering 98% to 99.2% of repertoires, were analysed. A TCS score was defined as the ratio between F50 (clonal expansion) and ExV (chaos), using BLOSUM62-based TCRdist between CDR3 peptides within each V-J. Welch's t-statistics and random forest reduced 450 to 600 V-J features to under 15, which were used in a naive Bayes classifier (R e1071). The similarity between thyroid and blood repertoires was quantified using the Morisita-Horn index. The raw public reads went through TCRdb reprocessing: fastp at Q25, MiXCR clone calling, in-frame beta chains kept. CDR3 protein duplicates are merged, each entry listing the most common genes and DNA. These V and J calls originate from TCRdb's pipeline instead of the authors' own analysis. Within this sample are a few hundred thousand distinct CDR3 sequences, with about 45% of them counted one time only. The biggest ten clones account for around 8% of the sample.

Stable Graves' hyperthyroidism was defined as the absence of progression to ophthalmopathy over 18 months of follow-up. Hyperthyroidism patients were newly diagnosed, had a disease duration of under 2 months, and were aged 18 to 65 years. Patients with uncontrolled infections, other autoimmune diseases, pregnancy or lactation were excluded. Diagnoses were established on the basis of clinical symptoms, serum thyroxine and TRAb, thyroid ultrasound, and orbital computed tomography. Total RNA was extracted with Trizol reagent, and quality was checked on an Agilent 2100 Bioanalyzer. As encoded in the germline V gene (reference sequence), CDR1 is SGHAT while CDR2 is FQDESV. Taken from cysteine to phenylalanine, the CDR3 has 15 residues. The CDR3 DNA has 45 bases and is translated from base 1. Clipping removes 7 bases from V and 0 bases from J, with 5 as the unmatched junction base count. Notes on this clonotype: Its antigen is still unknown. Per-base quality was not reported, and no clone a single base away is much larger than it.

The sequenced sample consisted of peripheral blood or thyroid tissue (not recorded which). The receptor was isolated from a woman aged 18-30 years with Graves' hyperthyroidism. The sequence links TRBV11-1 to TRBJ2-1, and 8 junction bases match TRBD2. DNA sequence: TGTGCCAGCAAGCGAGGGACTAGCTCCTACAATGAGCAGTTCTTC. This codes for CASKRGTSSYNEQFF.